This T cell receptor beta chain stems from a study of CD4 T cells in relation to SARS-CoV-2 and coronaviruses. Overall study: ViraFEST: approximately 10-day antigen culture of PBMCs, then TCR beta CDR3 sequencing.

In the case of this clone: What it binds is not known.

Unexposed donor CD4+ T cells date from about 2011-2018, before the COVID-19 pandemic. After about ten days of culture, CD4+ T cells were isolated. Unexposed-donor CD4+ T cells were probed with SARS-CoV-2 S/N and four cold-coronavirus spikes, cells permitting. Cultures received half-medium IL-2 refreshes on days 3 and 7. Germline CDR1 GTSNPN, CDR2 SVGIG (reference sequence). V was clipped by 4 bases and J by 1 base, with 7 bases between them. This CDR3 contains 13 residues. Some clones are missing from TCRdb's copy, which holds only in-frame ones; the method was immunoSEQ multiplex PCR. The table includes 17,000 or so clones, approximately 77% detected once.

Sequencing input: CD4+ T cells from PBMCs, cultured in vitro. The TCR originated in a human donor in good health. V is TRBV30 and J is TRBJ2-2; D remains ambiguous. The CDR3 region is CAWNVVNTGELFF. The CDR3 nucleotides read TGTGCCTGGAACGTGGTGAACACCGGGGAGCTGTTTTTT. Full variable domain (missing parts from reference TRBV30 and TRBJ2-2): SQTIHQWPATLVQPVGSPLSLECTVEGTSNPNLYWYRQAAGRGLQLLFYSVGIGQISSEVPQNLSASRPQDRQFILSSKKLLLSDSGFYLCAWNVVNTGELFFGEGSRLTVL.